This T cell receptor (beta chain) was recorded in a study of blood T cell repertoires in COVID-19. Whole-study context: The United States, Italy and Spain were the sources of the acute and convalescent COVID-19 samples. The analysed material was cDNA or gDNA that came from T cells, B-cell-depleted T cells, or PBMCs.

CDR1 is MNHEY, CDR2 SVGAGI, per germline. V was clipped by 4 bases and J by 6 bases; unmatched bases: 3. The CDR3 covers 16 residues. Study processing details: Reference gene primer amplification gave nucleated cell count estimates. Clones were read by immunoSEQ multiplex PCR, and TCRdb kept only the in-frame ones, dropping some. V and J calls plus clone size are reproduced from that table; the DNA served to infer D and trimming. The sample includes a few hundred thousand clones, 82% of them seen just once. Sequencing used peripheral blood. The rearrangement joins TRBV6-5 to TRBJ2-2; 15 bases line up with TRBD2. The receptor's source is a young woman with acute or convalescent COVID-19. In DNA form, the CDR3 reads TGTGCCAGCAGTTTCGGACTAGCGGGAGGGCCCGGGGAGCTGTTTTTT. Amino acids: CASSFGLAGGPGELFF.